The text below deals with one TCR beta chain. The antigen remains undetermined. Produced via immunoSEQ multiplex PCR; TCRdb's table is partial and in-frame only. There are about 60,000 clones in the sample; around 94% occur only once, and over 15% lies in the top ten. The CDR3 contains 13 residues. The ends were cut back, 4 bases at V and 4 bases at J, with 10 bases in the middle. CDR1 is MNHEY and CDR2 is SVGAGI in the germline V gene. This record belongs to a study of human versus mouse CDR3 diversity and MHC coevolution. Study findings and constraints: Clonal inequality was lowest in most of the three human donors.

The source of this sequence is a person in their sixties in good health. Sequencing was carried out using naive CD4+ T cells from blood. Subset meaning: CD45RO-negative CD62L-positive naive CD4 T cells. This rearrangement joins TRBV6-5 to TRBJ1-2; D gene unclear. CDR3 coding DNA: TGTGCCAGCAGTTTTGGAGGGATCTATGGCTACACCTTC. Translated: CASSFGGIYGYTF.